The entry that follows covers one TCR beta chain sequence. Seattle patient enrollment occurred during active infection, with longitudinal follow-up thereafter. The data originate from a study of blood T cell repertoires in COVID-19. Across the study: From T cells, B-cell-depleted T cells, or PBMCs came the material, which was cDNA or gDNA.

The CDR3 length is 13 residues. V gave up 0 bases and J gave up 8 bases, with 8 bases separating them. The germline CDR1 and CDR2 sequences are SGHTA and FQGNSA. Original processing methods: Reference gene primer amplification gave nucleated cell count estimates. Libraries were prepared by immunoSEQ multiplex PCR; TCRdb keeps only in-frame clonotypes and omits some of them. V and J calls and clone size are given by that table; D and trimming were obtained from the DNA. This table holds 130,000 or so clones, around 89% found once. The J gene is TRBJ2-1, the V gene TRBV7-2, with D perhaps TRBD1 (5 bases). The TCR originated in a man between 60 and 75 years old with COVID-19, enrolled during active disease. Sequencing was carried out using peripheral blood. CDR3 sequence reads: CASSLAQGYEQFF. For the CDR3, the DNA is TGTGCCAGCAGCTTAGCGCAGGGCTATGAGCAGTTCTTC.